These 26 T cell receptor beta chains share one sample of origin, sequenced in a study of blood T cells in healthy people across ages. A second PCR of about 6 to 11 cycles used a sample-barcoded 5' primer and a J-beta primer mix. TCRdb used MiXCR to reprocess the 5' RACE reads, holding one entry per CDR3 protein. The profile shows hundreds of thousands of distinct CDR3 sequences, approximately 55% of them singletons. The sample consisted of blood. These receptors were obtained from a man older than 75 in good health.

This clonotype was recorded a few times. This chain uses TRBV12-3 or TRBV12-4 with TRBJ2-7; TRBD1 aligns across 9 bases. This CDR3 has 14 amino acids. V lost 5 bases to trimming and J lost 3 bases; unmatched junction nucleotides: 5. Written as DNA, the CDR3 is TGTGCCAGCAGTGTCCGACAGGGGGGCTACGAGCAGTACTTC. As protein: CASSVRQGGYEQYF.

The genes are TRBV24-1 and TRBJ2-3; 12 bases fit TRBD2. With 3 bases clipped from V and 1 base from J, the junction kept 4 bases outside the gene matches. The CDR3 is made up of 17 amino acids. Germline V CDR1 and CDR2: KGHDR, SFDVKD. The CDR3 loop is CATSDPWTSGGTDTQYF. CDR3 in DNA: TGTGCCACCAGTGATCCTTGGACTAGCGGGGGCACAGATACGCAGTATTTT.

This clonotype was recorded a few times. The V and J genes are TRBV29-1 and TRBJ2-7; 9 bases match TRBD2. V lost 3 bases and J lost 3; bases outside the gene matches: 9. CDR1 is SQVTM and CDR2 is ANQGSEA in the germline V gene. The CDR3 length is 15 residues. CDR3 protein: CSVESLAGNGYEQYF. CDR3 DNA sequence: TGCAGCGTTGAGAGTCTAGCGGGAAATGGCTACGAGCAGTACTTC.

The CDR3 coding sequence is TGTGCCAGCAGTGAATTCGGGGGTAGGAAATCTGGCTACACCTTC. Protein product: CASSEFGGRKSGYTF. The chain recombines TRBV25-1 with TRBJ1-2; D possibly corresponds to TRBD1 (5 bases). Trimming took 1 base from V and 7 from J, leaving 16 bases between them. Germline CDR1 and CDR2: MGHDK and SYGVNS. This CDR3 is 15 amino acids long.

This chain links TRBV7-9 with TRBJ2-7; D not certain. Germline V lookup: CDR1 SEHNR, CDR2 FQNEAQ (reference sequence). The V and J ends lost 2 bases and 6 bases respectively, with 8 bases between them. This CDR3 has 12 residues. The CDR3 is CASSLMGFEQYF. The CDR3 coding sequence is TGTGCCAGCAGCTTAATGGGGTTCGAGCAGTACTTC.

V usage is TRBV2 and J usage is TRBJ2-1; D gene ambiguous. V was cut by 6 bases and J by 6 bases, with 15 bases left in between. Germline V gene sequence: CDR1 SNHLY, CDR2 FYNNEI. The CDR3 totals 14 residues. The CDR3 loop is CASRRTVKGNEQFF. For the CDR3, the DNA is TGTGCCAGCAGAAGGACCGTTAAGGGCAATGAGCAGTTCTTC.

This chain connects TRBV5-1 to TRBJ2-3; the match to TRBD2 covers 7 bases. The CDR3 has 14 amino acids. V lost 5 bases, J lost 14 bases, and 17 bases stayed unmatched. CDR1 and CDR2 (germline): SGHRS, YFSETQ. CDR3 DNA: TGCGCCAGCAGTCCGGGAGGCCAGCACAGATACGCGTATTTT. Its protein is CASSPGGQHRYAYF. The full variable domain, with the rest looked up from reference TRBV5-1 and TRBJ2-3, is KAGVTQTPRYLIKTRGQQVTLSCSPISGHRSVSWYQQTPGQGLQFLFEYFSETQRNKGNFPGRFSGRQFSNSRSEMNVSTLELGDSALYLCASSPGGQHRYAYFGPGTRLTVL.

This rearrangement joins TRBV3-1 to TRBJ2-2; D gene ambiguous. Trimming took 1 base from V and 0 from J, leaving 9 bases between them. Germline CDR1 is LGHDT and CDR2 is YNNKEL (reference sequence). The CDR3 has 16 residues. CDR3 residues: CASSQGAASNTGELFF. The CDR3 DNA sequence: TGTGCCAGCAGCCAAGGGGCAGCCTCGAACACCGGGGAGCTGTTTTTT.

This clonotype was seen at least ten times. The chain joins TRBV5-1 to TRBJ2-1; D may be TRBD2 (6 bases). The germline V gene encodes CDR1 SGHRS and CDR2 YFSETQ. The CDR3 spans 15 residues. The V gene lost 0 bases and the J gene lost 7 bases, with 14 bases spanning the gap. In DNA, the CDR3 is TGCGCCAGCAGCTTGGAAGGGAGGTCGTGGAATGAGCAGTTCTTC. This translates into CASSLEGRSWNEQFF.

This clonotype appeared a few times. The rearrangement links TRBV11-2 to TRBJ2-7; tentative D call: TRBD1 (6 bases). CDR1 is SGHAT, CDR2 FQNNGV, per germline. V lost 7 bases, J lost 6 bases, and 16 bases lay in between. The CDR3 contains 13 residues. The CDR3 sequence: CASTALGQLEQYF. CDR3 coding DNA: TGTGCCAGCACCGCCCTCGGACAGCTCGAGCAGTACTTC.

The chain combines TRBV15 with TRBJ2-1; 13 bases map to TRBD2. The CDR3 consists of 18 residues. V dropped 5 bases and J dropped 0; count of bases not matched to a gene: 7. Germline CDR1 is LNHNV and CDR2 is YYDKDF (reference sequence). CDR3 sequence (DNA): TGTGCCACCAGCTCCCGCTGGACTAGCGGGAGCTCCTACAATGAGCAGTTCTTC. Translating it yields CATSSRWTSGSSYNEQFF.

The CDR3 loop is CASTSGTKSREQFF. DNA for the CDR3: TGTGCCAGCACATCAGGGACCAAGTCGCGTGAGCAGTTCTTC. This chain connects TRBV28 to TRBJ2-1; D is possibly TRBD1 or TRBD2 (5 bases each). V was trimmed by 7 bases and J by 9 bases, leaving 19 bases between them. The CDR3 consists of 14 residues. Germline assignment: CDR1 MDHEN and CDR2 SYDVKM. Together with reference TRBV28 and TRBJ2-1, the CDR3 gives the full variable domain: DVKVTQSSRYLVKRTGEKVFLECVQDMDHENMFWYRQDPGLGLRLIYFSYDVKMKEKGDIPEGYSVSREKKERFSLILESASTNQTSMYLCASTSGTKSREQFFGPGTRLTVL.

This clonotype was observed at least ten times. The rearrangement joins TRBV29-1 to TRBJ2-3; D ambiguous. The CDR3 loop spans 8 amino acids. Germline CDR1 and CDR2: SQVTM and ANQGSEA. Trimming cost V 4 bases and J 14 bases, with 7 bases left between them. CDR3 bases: TGCAGCGTTGGTCCGACGTATTTT. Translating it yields CSVGPTYF.

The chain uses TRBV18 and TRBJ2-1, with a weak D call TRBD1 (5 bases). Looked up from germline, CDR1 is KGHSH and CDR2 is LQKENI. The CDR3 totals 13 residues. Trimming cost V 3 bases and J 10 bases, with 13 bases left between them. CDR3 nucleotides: TGTGCCAGCTCACCGTCTAGGGCAGGGGAGCAGTTCTTC. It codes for CASSPSRAGEQFF.

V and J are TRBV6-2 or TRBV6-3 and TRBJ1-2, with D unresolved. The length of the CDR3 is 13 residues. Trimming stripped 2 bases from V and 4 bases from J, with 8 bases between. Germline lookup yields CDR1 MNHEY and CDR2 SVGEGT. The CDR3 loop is CASSYGLSYGYTF. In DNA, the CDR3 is TGTGCCAGCAGTTACGGGCTGAGCTATGGCTACACCTTC.

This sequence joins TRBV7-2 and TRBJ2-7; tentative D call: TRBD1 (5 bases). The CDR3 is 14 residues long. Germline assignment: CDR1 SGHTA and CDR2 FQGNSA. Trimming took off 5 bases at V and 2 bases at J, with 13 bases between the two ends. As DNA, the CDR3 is TGTGCCAGCAGCGGACCCGACAGCCCCTACGAGCAGTACTTC. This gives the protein CASSGPDSPYEQYF.

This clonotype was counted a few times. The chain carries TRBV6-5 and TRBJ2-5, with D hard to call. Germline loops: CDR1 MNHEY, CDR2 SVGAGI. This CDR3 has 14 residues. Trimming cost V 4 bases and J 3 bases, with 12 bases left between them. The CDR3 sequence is CASSSLVREETQYF. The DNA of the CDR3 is TGTGCCAGCAGTTCCCTAGTCCGGGAAGAGACCCAGTACTTC.

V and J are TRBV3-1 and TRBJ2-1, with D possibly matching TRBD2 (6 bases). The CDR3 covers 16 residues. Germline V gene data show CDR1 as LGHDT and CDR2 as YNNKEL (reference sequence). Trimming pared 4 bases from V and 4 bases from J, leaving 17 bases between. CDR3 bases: TGTGCCAGCAGCCCCGGGGGTAGCGGTTTGTACAATGAGCAGTTCTTC. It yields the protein CASSPGGSGLYNEQFF.

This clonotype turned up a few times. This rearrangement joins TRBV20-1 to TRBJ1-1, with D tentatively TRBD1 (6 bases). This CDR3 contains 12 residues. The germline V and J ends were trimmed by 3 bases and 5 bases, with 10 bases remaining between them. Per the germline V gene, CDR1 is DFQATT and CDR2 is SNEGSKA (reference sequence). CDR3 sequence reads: CSASQRGTEAFF. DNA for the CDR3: TGCAGTGCTAGTCAGAGGGGGACTGAAGCTTTCTTT.

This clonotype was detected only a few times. CDR3 nucleotides: TGTGCCAGCAGTCAGGGACTAGCGGAAGAGCAGTACTTC. It is translated as CASSQGLAEEQYF. This chain links TRBV28 with TRBJ2-7, with 11 nucleotides matching TRBD2. J was trimmed by 7 bases and V by 5 bases; bases with no gene match: 4. The CDR3 length is 13 residues. Germline CDR1 MDHEN, CDR2 SYDVKM.

In nucleotides, the CDR3 is TGTGCCAGCTCACCGGGCGGGAGGGAGTACGAGCAGTACTTC. Translating gives CASSPGGREYEQYF. This chain connects TRBV18 to TRBJ2-7, with TRBD2 matching over 9 bases. This CDR3 has 14 residues. Germline CDR1 and CDR2: KGHSH and LQKENI. V shed 3 bases, J shed 4 bases, and the junction held 4 bases outside the gene matches.

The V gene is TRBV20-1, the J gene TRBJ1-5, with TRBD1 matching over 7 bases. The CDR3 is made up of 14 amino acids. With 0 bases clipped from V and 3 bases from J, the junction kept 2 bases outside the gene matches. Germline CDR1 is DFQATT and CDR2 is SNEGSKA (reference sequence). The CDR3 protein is CSAREGTVNQPQHF. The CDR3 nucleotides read TGCAGTGCTAGAGAAGGGACAGTCAATCAGCCCCAGCATTTT.

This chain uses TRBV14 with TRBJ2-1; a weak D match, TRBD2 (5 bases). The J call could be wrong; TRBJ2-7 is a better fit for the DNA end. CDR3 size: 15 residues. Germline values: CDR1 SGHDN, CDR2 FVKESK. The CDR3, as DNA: TGTGCCAGCAGCCCCAGACGGGAAGGCTACAATGAGCAGTACTTC. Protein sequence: CASSPRREGYNEQYF.

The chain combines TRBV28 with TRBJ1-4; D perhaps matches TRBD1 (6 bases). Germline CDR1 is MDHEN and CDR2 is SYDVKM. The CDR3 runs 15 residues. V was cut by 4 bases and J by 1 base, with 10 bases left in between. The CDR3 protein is CASSSPRGTNEKLFF. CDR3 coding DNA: TGTGCCAGCAGTTCCCCCAGGGGAACTAATGAAAAACTGTTTTTT.

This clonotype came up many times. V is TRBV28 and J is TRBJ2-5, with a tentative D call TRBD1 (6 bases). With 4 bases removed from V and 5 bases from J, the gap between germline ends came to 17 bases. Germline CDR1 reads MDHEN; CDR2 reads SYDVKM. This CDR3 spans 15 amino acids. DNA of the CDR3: TGTGCCAGCAGTTATAAACAGGGTTTCGGTGAGACCCAGTACTTC. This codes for CASSYKQGFGETQYF. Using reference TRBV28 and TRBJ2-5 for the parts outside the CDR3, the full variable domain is DVKVTQSSRYLVKRTGEKVFLECVQDMDHENMFWYRQDPGLGLRLIYFSYDVKMKEKGDIPEGYSVSREKKERFSLILESASTNQTSMYLCASSYKQGFGETQYFGPGTRLLVL.

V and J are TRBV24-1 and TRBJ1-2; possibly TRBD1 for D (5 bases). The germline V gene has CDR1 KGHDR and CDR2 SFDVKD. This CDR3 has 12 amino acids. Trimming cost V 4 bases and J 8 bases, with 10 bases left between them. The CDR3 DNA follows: TGTGCCACCAGTGAGGGGCCATTGGGCTACACCTTC. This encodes CATSEGPLGYTF.